This TCR beta chain was profiled in a study of cytomegalovirus exposure and HLA in healthy donors. Both 60 Vbeta primers and 13 Jbeta primers went into the PCR. Libraries were prepared by immunoSEQ multiplex PCR; TCRdb keeps only in-frame clonotypes and omits some of them. The sample has more than 110,000 clones, 75% to 80% seen once. CDR1 and CDR2 from the germline V gene are SGHAT and FQDESV (reference sequence). Trimming took 5 bases from V and 9 from J; bases not matched to a gene: 13. The CDR3 has 15 residues. This clone was counted a single time. The chain couples TRBV11-1 to TRBJ2-5; 9 bases match TRBD1. This clonotype originated in a man aged 18 to 29 in good health and CMV-seronegative. Specimen: PBMCs. CDR3: CASSVEQGARVAQYF. In DNA form, the CDR3 reads TGTGCCAGCAGCGTAGAACAGGGGGCGAGGGTGGCCCAGTACTTC.